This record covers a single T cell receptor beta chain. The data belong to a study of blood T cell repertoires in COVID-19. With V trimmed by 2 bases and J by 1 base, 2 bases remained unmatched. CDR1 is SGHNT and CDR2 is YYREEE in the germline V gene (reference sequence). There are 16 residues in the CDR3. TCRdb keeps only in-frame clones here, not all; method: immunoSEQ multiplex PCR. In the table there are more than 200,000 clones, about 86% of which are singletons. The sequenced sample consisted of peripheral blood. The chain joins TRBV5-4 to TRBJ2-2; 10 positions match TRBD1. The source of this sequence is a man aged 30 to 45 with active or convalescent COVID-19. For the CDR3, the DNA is TGTGCCAGCAGCTTACGGGACAGGGGGAACACCGGGGAGCTGTTTTTT. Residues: CASSLRDRGNTGELFF.